This TCR beta chain was observed in a study of cytomegalovirus exposure and HLA in healthy donors. 60 Vbeta and 13 Jbeta primers were used in PCR. Libraries were prepared by immunoSEQ multiplex PCR; TCRdb keeps only in-frame clonotypes and omits some of them. The table shows roughly 200,000 clones, with 70% to 80% occurring only once. The receptor was derived from a man aged 25 to 40 in good health and CMV-seronegative. Sequenced: PBMCs.

The CDR3 bases are TGTGCCAGCAGCCCTTGGCGGGAGAATTACTACGAGCAGTACTTC. Protein: CASSPWRENYYEQYF. The rearrangement joins TRBV11-1 to TRBJ2-7; 7 nucleotides align to TRBD2. This CDR3 contains 15 residues. V lost 5 bases, J lost 3 bases, and 10 bases stayed unmatched. Per germline, CDR1 SGHAT and CDR2 FQDESV (reference sequence).